This record concerns one T cell receptor (beta chain) sequence. These data originate in a study of blood T cell repertoires in COVID-19. The overall study: The United States, Italy and Spain provided the acute and convalescent COVID-19 samples. PBMCs, B-cell-depleted T cells, or T cells were the source of the cDNA or gDNA that made up the material.

After removal of 1 base from V and 3 bases from J, the junction contained 4 bases not matched to a gene. Germline V gene sequence: CDR1 GTSNPN, CDR2 SVGIG (reference sequence). The CDR3 covers 15 residues. Per the authors' pipeline: Amplification from reference gene primers served as the basis for estimated nucleated cell counts. Assay: immunoSEQ multiplex PCR; the TCRdb copy retains only in-frame clones and omits some. V and J calls and clone size follow that table, whereas D and trimming were derived from the DNA. Of about 300,000 clones listed, around 89% are singletons. Sequencing input: peripheral blood. The clonotype originates from a woman aged 25 to 39 who had recovered from COVID-19. The chain uses TRBV30 and TRBJ2-3; TRBD1 agrees at 10 bases. The CDR3 sequence: CAWSGDRGGTDTQYF. Written as DNA, the CDR3 is TGTGCCTGGAGTGGGGACAGGGGCGGGACAGATACGCAGTATTTT.